One and the same sample provided the 6 T cell receptor beta chains below, sequenced in a study of T cells in Graves' hyperthyroidism and ophthalmopathy. What was amplified from RNA transcripts were TCR beta CDR3 regions. In the first-round RT-PCR of the TCR CDR3, the HTBI primer set was used. TCRdb reprocessed the multiplex PCR reads via MiXCR and lists one record per CDR3 protein. The table shows approximately 420,000 distinct CDR3 sequences, with under 15% occurring only once. The sample taken for sequencing was blood. The origin of the receptors is a woman aged 25 to 39 with Graves' hyperthyroidism.

A remark on this clonotype: Since a much larger clone is just one base distant, this may be a read error. The chain joins TRBV28 to TRBJ2-1; D is possibly TRBD1 (5 bases). Germline V gene sequence: CDR1 MDHEN, CDR2 SYDVKM. This CDR3 is built from 13 residues. The ends were cut back, 4 bases at V and 6 bases at J, with 10 bases in the middle. CDR3 region: CASSSGMSNEQFF. The CDR3 DNA is TGTGCCAGCAGTTCAGGGATGAGCAATGAGCAGTTCTTC.

This clonotype turned up a few times. The chain links TRBV24-1 to TRBJ2-3; D perhaps matches TRBD1 (6 bases). V gave up 0 bases and J gave up 4 bases, with 13 bases separating them. Looked up from germline, CDR1 is KGHDR and CDR2 is SFDVKD. The CDR3 sequence is 16 residues long. The CDR3: CATSDLQGRGPDTQYF. CDR3 sequence (DNA): TGTGCCACCAGTGATTTGCAGGGCAGGGGACCAGATACGCAGTATTTT.

This clonotype has ten or more counts. The chain is built from TRBV28 and TRBJ1-5; 8 nucleotides match TRBD1. J was trimmed by 4 bases and V by 7 bases; bases with no gene match: 12. CDR3 length: 16 amino acids. Germline assignment: CDR1 MDHEN and CDR2 SYDVKM. CDR3 protein: CASKGGGQGGNQPQHF. CDR3 in DNA: TGTGCCAGCAAAGGTGGCGGACAGGGAGGAAATCAGCCCCAGCATTTT.

This clonotype has just a few counts. The chain employs TRBV20-1 and TRBJ2-7; 7 nucleotides line up with TRBD1. The CDR3 has 13 amino acids. With V trimmed by 2 bases and J by 2 bases, 3 bases remained unmatched. CDR1 DFQATT and CDR2 SNEGSKA come from the germline V gene (reference sequence). The CDR3 DNA reads as TGCAGTGCTAGAAGGGGGCAACCCTACGAGCAGTACTTC. This sequence encodes CSARRGQPYEQYF.

This clonotype has a handful of counts. The chain combines TRBV7-9 with TRBJ2-1, with 9 bases identical to TRBD2. Germline V CDR1 and CDR2: SEHNR, FQNEAQ (reference sequence). The ends lost 2 bases at V and 9 bases at J; junction bases unmatched: 8. The CDR3 contains 15 residues. This CDR3 is CASSLYSGSEVEQFF. DNA of the CDR3: TGTGCCAGCAGCTTATATAGCGGGAGTGAGGTTGAGCAGTTCTTC.

V gene TRBV28 combines with J gene TRBJ1-5; D gene uncertain. This CDR3 is built from 15 residues. The V end was cut by 3 bases, the J end by 0 bases, with 9 bases between. Germline V CDR1 and CDR2: MDHEN, SYDVKM. CDR3 DNA sequence: TGTGCCAGCAGTTTTCCGGTGGGTAGCAATCAGCCCCAGCATTTT. The encoded protein is CASSFPVGSNQPQHF.